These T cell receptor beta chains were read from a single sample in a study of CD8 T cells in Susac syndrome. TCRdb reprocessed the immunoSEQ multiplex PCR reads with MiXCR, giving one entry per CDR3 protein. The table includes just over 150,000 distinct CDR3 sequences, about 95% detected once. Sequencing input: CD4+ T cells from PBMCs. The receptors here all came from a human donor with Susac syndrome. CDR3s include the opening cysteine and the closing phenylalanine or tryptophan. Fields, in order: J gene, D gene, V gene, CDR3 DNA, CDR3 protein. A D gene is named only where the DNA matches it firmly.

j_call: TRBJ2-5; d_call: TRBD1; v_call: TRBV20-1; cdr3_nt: TGCAGTCCGGGACAGGGGGCGCCCGGGGGAGAGACCCAGTACTTC; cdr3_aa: CSPGQGAPGGETQYF
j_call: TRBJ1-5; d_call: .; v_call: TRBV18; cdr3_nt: TGTGCCAGCTCCCGGGCGGGGGATCAGCCCCAGCATTTT; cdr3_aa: CASSRAGDQPQHF
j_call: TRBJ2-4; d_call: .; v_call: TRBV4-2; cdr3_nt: TGTGCCAGCAGCCCCAGCCAGGCGGTAAACATTCAGTACTTC; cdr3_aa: CASSPSQAVNIQYF
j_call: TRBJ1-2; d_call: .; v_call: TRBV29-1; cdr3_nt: TGCAGCGTTGACAGGACTCTGTCCTATGGCTACACCTTC; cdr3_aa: CSVDRTLSYGYTF
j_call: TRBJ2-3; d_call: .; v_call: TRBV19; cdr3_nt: TGTGCCAGTATGGGGACGGCTCGTTCAGATACGCAGTATTTT; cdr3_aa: CASMGTARSDTQYF
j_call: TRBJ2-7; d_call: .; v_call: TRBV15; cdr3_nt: TGTGCCACCAGCATTGCGGGGCTTTACGAGCAGTACTTC; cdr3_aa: CATSIAGLYEQYF
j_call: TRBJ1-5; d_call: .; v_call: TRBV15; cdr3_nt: TGTGCCACCGGGGTGGGTGGCGAGCCCCAGCATTTT; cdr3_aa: CATGVGGEPQHF
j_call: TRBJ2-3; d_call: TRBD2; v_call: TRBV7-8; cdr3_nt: TGTGCCAGCGAGCGGGGCTTCACAGATACGCAGTATTTT; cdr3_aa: CASERGFTDTQYF
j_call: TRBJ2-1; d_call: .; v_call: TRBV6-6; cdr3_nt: TGTGCCAGCAGTTACGCCCAGGGGTACAATGAGCAGTTCTTC; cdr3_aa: CASSYAQGYNEQFF
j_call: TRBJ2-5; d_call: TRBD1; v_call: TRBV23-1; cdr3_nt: TGCGCCAGCACCAAGGACAGGACGCTAGAAGAGACCCAGTACTTC; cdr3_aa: CASTKDRTLEETQYF
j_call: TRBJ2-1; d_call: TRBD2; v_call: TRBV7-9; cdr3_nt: TGTGCCAGCAGCGATGGGACTAGCGGGGGACTGGGTTACAATGAGCAGTTCTTC; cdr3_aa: CASSDGTSGGLGYNEQFF
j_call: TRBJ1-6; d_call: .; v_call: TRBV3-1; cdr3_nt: TGTGCCAGCAGCTCCCATCAGAGGGATTCACCCCTCCACTTT; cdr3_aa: CASSSHQRDSPLHF
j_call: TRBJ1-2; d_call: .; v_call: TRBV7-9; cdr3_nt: TGTGCCAGCAGCTTAGCGTTCGAGGGGTTCGGCTACACCTTC; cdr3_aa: CASSLAFEGFGYTF
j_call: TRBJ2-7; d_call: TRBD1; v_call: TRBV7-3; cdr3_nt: TGTGCCAGCAGCCCGTGGGACAGGTCTGAGGAGCAGTACTTC; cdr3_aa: CASSPWDRSEEQYF
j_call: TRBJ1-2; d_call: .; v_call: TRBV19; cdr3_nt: TGTGCCAGCAGGACAGTTAACGGTGGGCTCTATGGCTACACCTTC; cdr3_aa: CASRTVNGGLYGYTF
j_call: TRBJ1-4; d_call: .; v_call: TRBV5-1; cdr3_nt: TGCGCCAGCAGCCTGTCGGGCGCCAATGAAAAACTGTTTTTT; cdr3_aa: CASSLSGANEKLFF
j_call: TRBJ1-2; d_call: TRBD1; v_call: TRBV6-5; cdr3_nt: TGTGCCAGCAGTTACGGACAGGGGCCTCAGGGCTATGGCTACACCTTC; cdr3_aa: CASSYGQGPQGYGYTF
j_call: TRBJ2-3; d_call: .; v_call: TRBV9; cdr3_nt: TGTGCCAGCAGCTCATCCCCGGGTCCGCCGGATACGCAGTATTTT; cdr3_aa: CASSSSPGPPDTQYF
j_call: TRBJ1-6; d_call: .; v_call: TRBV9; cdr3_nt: TGTGCCAGCAGCTTCCTCCCGGGAGGTAATTCACCCCTCCACTTT; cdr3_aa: CASSFLPGGNSPLHF
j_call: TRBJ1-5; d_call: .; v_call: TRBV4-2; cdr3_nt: TGTGCCAGCAGCCAAGGTTGGGCAGGTCGACTCCCAAATCAGCCCCAGCATTTT; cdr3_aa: CASSQGWAGRLPNQPQHF